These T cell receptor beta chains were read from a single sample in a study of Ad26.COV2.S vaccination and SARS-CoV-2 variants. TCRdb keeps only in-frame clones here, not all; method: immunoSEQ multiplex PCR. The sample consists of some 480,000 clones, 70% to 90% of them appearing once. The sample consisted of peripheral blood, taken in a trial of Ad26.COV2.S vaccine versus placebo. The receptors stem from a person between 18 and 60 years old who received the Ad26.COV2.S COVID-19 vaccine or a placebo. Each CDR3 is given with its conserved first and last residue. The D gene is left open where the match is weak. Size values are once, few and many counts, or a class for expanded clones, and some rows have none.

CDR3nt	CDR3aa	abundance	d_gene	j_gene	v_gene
TGTGCCAGCAGTCTAACAGGTCCCTCTGGAAACACCATATATTTT	CASSLTGPSGNTIYF	-	-	TRBJ1-3	TRBV6-2/TRBV6-3
TGTGCCTGGATAGCCCGCACTGAAGCTTTCTTT	CAWIARTEAFF	once	-	TRBJ1-1	TRBV30
TGCGCCAGCAGCTTACAGGGAGATAATGAAAAACTGTTTTTT	CASSLQGDNEKLFF	-	-	TRBJ1-4	TRBV5-1
TGTGCCACCAGCAGATACAGGGCAGCAGCTTTCTTT	CATSRYRAAAFF	-	-	TRBJ1-1	TRBV15
TGCGCCAGCAGGCTCCAGGGAAGCACAGATACGCAGTATTTT	CASRLQGSTDTQYF	-	-	TRBJ2-3	TRBV5-1
TGTGCCAGCAGTTTCTCCCCCAGGGAGAGCTACGAGCAGTACTTC	CASSFSPRESYEQYF	-	-	TRBJ2-7	TRBV6-2/TRBV6-3
TGTGCCAGCAGCTTTAGTCAGGGTGGAAATCAGCCCCAGCATTTT	CASSFSQGGNQPQHF	-	-	TRBJ1-5	TRBV7-9
TGTGCCAGCAGTGAAAGGACAGGGGGCCACTACGAGCAGTACTTC	CASSERTGGHYEQYF	-	TRBD1	TRBJ2-7	TRBV6-1
TGTGCCAGCAGCGCCCCAGGGGCATTCGGTGGAAACACCATATATTTT	CASSAPGAFGGNTIYF	-	-	TRBJ1-3	TRBV9
TGTGCCAGCAGTCTCGCCTATTACAATGAGCAGTTCTTC	CASSLAYYNEQFF	-	-	TRBJ2-1	TRBV7-9
TGTGCCAGCAGCTTGGGACAGGGAACTAACTATGGCTACACCTTC	CASSLGQGTNYGYTF	-	TRBD1	TRBJ1-2	TRBV5-6
TGTGCCAGCAGGCCCAACCGGGACAGGGATTCACCCCTCCACTTT	CASRPNRDRDSPLHF	once	TRBD1	TRBJ1-6	TRBV7-2
TGTGCCAGCAGTGGGTGGGCGACTAATGAAAAACTGTTTTTT	CASSGWATNEKLFF	-	-	TRBJ1-4	TRBV2
TGTGCCAGTAACCACTTACCAGGGAGGCCTGGCTACACCTTC	CASNHLPGRPGYTF	-	-	TRBJ1-2	TRBV19
TGTGCCAGTAGTACCACCCGGGGGACCTACGAGCAGTACTTC	CASSTTRGTYEQYF	-	-	TRBJ2-7	TRBV19
TGTGCCAGTAGTAGTAGTTCCTACGAGCAGTACTTC	CASSSSSYEQYF	-	-	TRBJ2-7	TRBV19
TGTGCCAGCCGTAAACAGGGAAGTCAGCCCCAGCATTTT	CASRKQGSQPQHF	-	-	TRBJ1-5	TRBV6-5
TGTGCCAGCAGCTCCCCCCGGGACTCGAACACTGAAGCTTTCTTT	CASSSPRDSNTEAFF	-	-	TRBJ1-1	TRBV7-9
TGTGCCAGCAGCCACTCACAGGGAAATCCTTATGGCTACACCTTC	CASSHSQGNPYGYTF	-	-	TRBJ1-2	TRBV3-1/TRBV3-2
TGTGCCAGCAGCACTACAGGGAGGGTCTACACCTTC	CASSTTGRVYTF	-	-	TRBJ1-2	TRBV9
TGTGCCAGCAAGGGGTCACAGGGGGCAAGGCAGCCCCAGCATTTT	CASKGSQGARQPQHF	-	TRBD1	TRBJ1-5	TRBV6-5
TGTGCCAGCAGCGTAGACAACACTGAAGCTTTCTTT	CASSVDNTEAFF	few	-	TRBJ1-1	TRBV9
TGCGCCAGCAGCCCGACTACGGATGAGCAGTTCTTC	CASSPTTDEQFF	-	-	TRBJ2-1	TRBV5-1
TGTGCCACCAGCAGGGGAGGGTCAGACAATGAGCAGTTCTTC	CATSRGGSDNEQFF	-	TRBD2	TRBJ2-1	TRBV15
TGTGCCAGCAGTAACCTTGGGGACATTCAGTACTTC	CASSNLGDIQYF	-	-	TRBJ2-4	TRBV6-2/TRBV6-3
TGCAGCGTTGCCGGGGGGACCAATCAGCCCCAGCATTTT	CSVAGGTNQPQHF	-	-	TRBJ1-5	TRBV29-1
TGTGCCAGCAGTTTTGGGCGGGCCTACGAGCAGTACTTC	CASSFGRAYEQYF	-	-	TRBJ2-7	TRBV12-3/TRBV12-4
TGCGCCAGCCATGGGGGAAGCTCCTATAATTCACCCCTCCACTTT	CASHGGSSYNSPLHF	-	-	TRBJ1-6	TRBV5-1
TGCAGCGCCGAAGGTGACAGAAGTTCAGAGACCCAGTACTTC	CSAEGDRSSETQYF	-	-	TRBJ2-5	TRBV29-1
TGCAGCGTTGAAGATCTTGCGGGAGGACCTTACAATGAGCAGTTCTTC	CSVEDLAGGPYNEQFF	-	TRBD2	TRBJ2-1	TRBV29-1
TGTGCCAGCAGCGGGTGGGGGATGGAAGCTTTCTTT	CASSGWGMEAFF	-	-	TRBJ1-1	TRBV5-6
TGCGCCAGCAGCTTGGGACAGGGTTTGGGGGACACCGGGGAGCTGTTTTTT	CASSLGQGLGDTGELFF	-	TRBD1	TRBJ2-2	TRBV5-1
TGTGCCAGCTCACCGGTCAGGGGGACGGGTCAGCCCCAGCATTTT	CASSPVRGTGQPQHF	-	TRBD1	TRBJ1-5	TRBV18
TGTGCCATCAGTGAGTCGTTAGCGGGGGAAAATTCACCCCTCCACTTT	CAISESLAGENSPLHF	once	-	TRBJ1-6	TRBV10-3
TGTGCCAGCTCACCATCGGATCTAATCCGAGTGGCAGATACGCAGTATTTT	CASSPSDLIRVADTQYF	-	-	TRBJ2-3	TRBV18
TGTGCCAGCAGCTTAGGAACCCCTGAAGCTTTCTTT	CASSLGTPEAFF	once	-	TRBJ1-1	TRBV7-9
TGTGCCAGCAGCCCAATTGAAGAGACCCAGTACTTC	CASSPIEETQYF	-	-	TRBJ2-5	TRBV7-9
TGTGCCAGCAGCTCTGGGACTAGCCTCAGCACAGATACGCAGTATTTT	CASSSGTSLSTDTQYF	-	TRBD2	TRBJ2-3	TRBV7-3
TGTGCCACCGTTAGCGGGAGCGCGACCACCTACGAGCAGTACTTC	CATVSGSATTYEQYF	-	TRBD2	TRBJ2-7	TRBV28
TGTGCCAGCAGCGTAGGGGCTAGCGGGGCCTACGAGCAGTACTTC	CASSVGASGAYEQYF	-	TRBD2	TRBJ2-7	TRBV9
TGTGCCAGCAGCTTGGGTAGCGGGAATGACGGTACGCAGTATTTT	CASSLGSGNDGTQYF	-	TRBD2	TRBJ2-3	TRBV5-4
TGTGCCAGCAGTGGAAGACGGAGCTCCTATAATTCACCCCTCCACTTT	CASSGRRSSYNSPLHF	-	-	TRBJ1-6	TRBV28
TGTGCCAGCAGAGGAGGGGATTCCCCCCTCCACTTT	CASRGGDSPLHF	-	-	TRBJ1-6	TRBV7-2
TGCGGGACAGACTCCTCTGGGGCCAACGTCCTGACTTTC	CGTDSSGANVLTF	-	TRBD1	TRBJ2-6	TRBV29-1
TGTGCCAGCAGCCTGGACGGATCTTCTCAAGAGACCCAGTACTTC	CASSLDGSSQETQYF	-	-	TRBJ2-5	TRBV5-4
TGTGCCTGGAGTACCCCCGGGGAAGGGGAAAAACTGTTTTTT	CAWSTPGEGEKLFF	-	-	TRBJ1-4	TRBV30
TGTGCCAGCAGTTCCCGGGACAGGGGGTATGGCTACACCTTC	CASSSRDRGYGYTF	-	TRBD1	TRBJ1-2	TRBV28
TGTGCCAGCAGTAACCAGGGGACAGGGACCTACGAGCAGTACTTC	CASSNQGTGTYEQYF	once	TRBD1	TRBJ2-7	TRBV28
TGTGCCAGCAGTGAAGCGCTTTCAACTGAAGCTTTCTTT	CASSEALSTEAFF	-	-	TRBJ1-1	TRBV2
TGTGCCAGCAGTGGGGGCGGTGGAAACACCATATATTTT	CASSGGGGNTIYF	-	-	TRBJ1-3	TRBV2